This entry features one T cell receptor beta chain sequence. It has no known antigen specificity. No much larger clone exists at a distance of one base, and base qualities are not known. This sample stems from a study of blood T cell repertoires in COVID-19 (dated by TCRdb to the early 2020s). Some background on the complete study: Samples covering the acute and convalescent phases of COVID-19 were provided by collaborators in the United States, Italy and Spain. The material from the prospective study consisted of cDNA or gDNA derived from T cells, B-cell-depleted T cells, or PBMCs. Deeply sampled blood TCRbeta repertoires from subjects exposed to, actively infected with, or recovered from COVID-19 were included in the dataset. The repertoires were made available in a free public database intended to serve as a resource for research on the immune response to SARS-CoV-2. Samples were obtained from the ongoing ImmuneRACE study (first 160 participants) and from about 1,300 subjects provided by 6 global collaborators. Nearly every sample came with metadata listing a de-identified subject ID, COVID-19 status, age in years and sex. HLA class I and class II types, where available, came from metadata supplied by the sample provider rather than from assay-based typing.

TCRbeta CDR3 regions were amplified from genomic DNA using the immunoSEQ Assay, a bias-controlled multiplex PCR. The study's own analysis went as follows. Within the assay, amplification of reference gene primers was used to estimate how many nucleated cells each sample contained. To quantify the absolute abundance of each unique TCRbeta CDR3 rearrangement, sequence reads were collapsed and filtered. For each sample, productive Simpson clonality was calculated by taking the square root of Simpson's diversity index across productive rearrangements. TCRdb obtained this table from immuneACCESS and retained in-frame rearrangements with V and J assigned. These tables miss some clones; where compared with another copy, unresolved V genes account for less than half of the shortfall, and the remainder is unexplained. V, J and clone size are taken as reported in that table, and D and trimming were inferred from the DNA itself. This sample has some 66,000 clones in its table, and 91% of those were observed once. The top ten constitute under 8.5% of the sample.

Whole blood was collected in K2EDTA tubes by collaborating institutions according to the institutions' own protocols. Collaborator samples were shipped for TCRbeta analysis as frozen whole blood, isolated PBMCs, or DNA extracted from either sample type. What the work shows at the level of the full study, not this receptor alone: The quantity of clinical and demographic metadata differed by source and by participant and was supplied without curation.

The origin of this receptor is a human donor in a cohort sampled during active COVID-19. The sample comprised peripheral blood.

This receptor carries the CDR3 CSALGQGNQPQHF. The nucleotides are TGCAGCGCTTTAGGACAGGGGAATCAGCCCCAGCATTTT. The chain is assembled from TRBV29-1 and TRBJ1-5; a stretch of 9 junction bases matches TRBD1. Reading from cysteine to phenylalanine, the CDR3 counts 13 amino acids. The only DNA kept is the CDR3, 39 bases in frame from the first base. Germline trimming amounts to 7 bases on V and 4 bases on J, with 5 as the count of junction bases outside the gene matches. Via the germline V gene, CDR1 is SQVTM and CDR2 ANQGSEA.